A selection of T cell receptor beta chains follows, all from one sample in a study of early T cells in non-severe SARS-CoV-2 infection. TCRdb reprocessed the 5' RACE reads via MiXCR and lists one record per CDR3 protein. The profile shows some 57,000 distinct CDR3 sequences, 9.3% of them singletons. Sample: whole blood. These TCRs come from an adult who was a healthcare worker with PCR-confirmed SARS-CoV-2 infection or an uninfected control (not recorded which). Both conserved end residues are part of each CDR3. D genes are given only for firm matches. Clone size is stated in some rows and not others, as once, few, many or a class when expanded.

length	D	V	size	J	CDR3	DNA
14	-	TRBV7-9	-	TRBJ2-2	CASSRGLDTGELFF	TGTGCCAGCAGCCGAGGGCTGGACACCGGGGAGCTGTTTTTT
15	-	TRBV5-1	few	TRBJ2-1	CASSLGQDTYNEQFF	TGCGCCAGCAGCTTGGGACAAGACACCTACAATGAGCAGTTCTTC
14	-	TRBV18	few	TRBJ2-1	CASSLRDPQNEQFF	TGTGCCAGCTCACTACGGGACCCACAGAATGAGCAGTTCTTC
13	-	TRBV7-6	many	TRBJ1-1	CASSLGEGGEAFF	TGTGCCAGCAGCTTAGGGGAGGGTGGTGAAGCTTTCTTT
13	-	TRBV24-1	many	TRBJ2-2	CATSDTNTGELFF	TGTGCCACCAGTGATACGAACACCGGGGAGCTGTTTTTT
15	-	TRBV2	many	TRBJ2-1	CASSESVSSYNEQFF	TGTGCCAGCAGTGAATCAGTTAGCTCCTACAATGAGCAGTTCTTC
14	-	TRBV27	-	TRBJ2-5	CASSARGPVETQYF	TGTGCCAGCAGTGCACGGGGGCCTGTGGAGACCCAGTACTTC
19	-	TRBV11-2	few	TRBJ2-3	CASSGDKNRRRIDTDTQYF	TGTGCCAGCAGCGGGGACAAAAACAGGCGCCGGATCGACACAGATACGCAGTATTTT
13	-	TRBV6-6	many	TRBJ1-2	CASRRTAGYGYTF	TGTGCCAGCAGAAGAACCGCGGGCTATGGCTACACCTTC
11	-	TRBV6-5	few	TRBJ2-2	CASSFEGELFF	TGTGCCAGCAGTTTTGAAGGGGAGCTGTTTTTT
17	-	TRBV12-3/TRBV12-4	many	TRBJ2-6	CASSLAGVMAGANVLTF	TGTGCCAGCAGTTTAGCAGGGGTGATGGCTGGGGCCAACGTCCTGACTTTC
17	TRBD2	TRBV7-9	-	TRBJ2-3	CASSHRGGVVGTDTQYF	TGTGCCAGCAGCCATCGGGGAGGGGTCGTAGGGACAGATACGCAGTATTTT
13	TRBD1	TRBV20-1	-	TRBJ1-5	CSARGPNNQPQHF	TGCAGTGCCAGGGGGCCGAACAATCAGCCCCAGCATTTT
13	-	TRBV19	-	TRBJ1-1	CASSIGWATEAFF	TGTGCCAGTAGTATAGGCTGGGCTACTGAAGCTTTCTTT
17	TRBD2	TRBV7-3	few	TRBJ2-3	CASSLTYSGGITDTQYF	TGTGCCAGCAGCTTAACGTACAGCGGGGGTATCACAGATACGCAGTATTTT
13	-	TRBV3-1	once	TRBJ2-3	CASSQERVDTQYF	TGTGCCAGCAGCCAAGAGCGAGTGGATACGCAGTATTTT
17	-	TRBV7-8	few	TRBJ1-1	CASSFRYTYRRQGAAFF	TGTGCCAGCAGCTTCCGTTACACCTATCGCAGGCAGGGAGCAGCTTTCTTT
17	TRBD1	TRBV7-9	-	TRBJ2-1	CASSLRTGGNSYNEQFF	TGTGCCAGCAGCTTGAGGACAGGGGGTAACTCCTACAATGAGCAGTTCTTC
14	-	TRBV5-5	-	TRBJ1-1	CASSLGWFNTEAFF	TGTGCCAGCAGCTTGGGCTGGTTTAACACTGAAGCTTTCTTT
13	-	TRBV13	many	TRBJ1-4	CASSSRSDEKLFF	TGTGCCAGCAGCTCCCGGTCGGATGAAAAACTGTTTTTT
16	TRBD2	TRBV15	many	TRBJ2-3	CATSRFPSGGTDTQYF	TGTGCCACCAGCAGATTCCCTAGCGGGGGCACAGATACGCAGTATTTT
11	-	TRBV5-1	few	TRBJ2-7	CASSDTYEQYF	TGCGCCAGCAGCGATACCTACGAGCAGTACTTC
13	-	TRBV29-1	-	TRBJ1-1	CSVVRVLDTEAFF	TGCAGCGTCGTTAGGGTCCTTGACACTGAAGCTTTCTTT
11	-	TRBV10-3	many	TRBJ2-1	CAIKQLASLFF	TGTGCCATCAAGCAATTGGCTAGTCTGTTCTTC
14	-	TRBV12-3/TRBV12-4	-	TRBJ2-5	CASSLPSGRETQYF	TGTGCCAGCAGTTTACCGTCTGGTAGAGAGACCCAGTACTTC
14	-	TRBV15	few	TRBJ2-3	CATTRDTSTDTQYF	TGTGCCACCACTAGGGACACCTCCACAGATACGCAGTATTTT
16	TRBD1	TRBV6-2/TRBV6-3	-	TRBJ2-3	CASSYPGTGFADTQYF	TGTGCCAGCAGTTACCCAGGGACAGGGTTCGCAGATACGCAGTATTTT
16	-	TRBV10-3	-	TRBJ2-3	CAINPNRSPSTDTQYF	TGTGCCATCAACCCGAACAGGTCGCCAAGCACAGATACGCAGTATTTT
15	TRBD2	TRBV28	many	TRBJ2-5	CASSFKRGGQETQYF	TGTGCCAGCAGTTTCAAGCGGGGGGGGCAAGAGACCCAGTACTTC
14	-	TRBV29-1	-	TRBJ2-1	CSAASGGRRNEQFF	TGCAGCGCCGCTTCCGGGGGAAGGCGCAATGAGCAGTTCTTC